This T cell receptor (beta chain) comes out of a study of cytomegalovirus exposure and HLA in healthy donors. As for the study in general: The Caucasian-associated ancestry cluster held around four fifths of more than 350 genotyped donors.

General study findings and limits: According to an earlier analysis, most TCR beta V segments yielded productive rearrangements about 87% or about 30% of the time. Some segments of the V type, notably TRBV6-2 and TRBV6-3, were excluded as indistinguishable. The authors later linked a missense DCLRE1C variant to TCR beta V- and J-gene trimming.

PCR was performed using 60 Vbeta and 13 Jbeta primers. Sequencing used immunoSEQ multiplex PCR; TCRdb keeps in-frame clones, though not all of them. The sample yields around 97,000 clones, 60% to 80% seen once. This clone was picked up a small number of times. Its target is not known. The sample holds other DNA sequences that translate to the same CDR3. The CDR3 has 11 amino acids. Trimming pared 5 bases from V and 4 bases from J, leaving 5 bases between. CDR1 SGHVS and CDR2 FNYEAQ come from the germline V gene. The sample was PBMCs. The chain joins TRBV7-6 to TRBJ2-5; no definite D call. The TCR comes from a man aged 50 to 59 in good health and CMV-seropositive. CDR3 in DNA: TGTGCCAGCAGCCCCAGAGAGACCCAGTACTTC. Translating gives CASSPRETQYF.